This TCR beta chain came from a study of blood T cell repertoires in COVID-19. Study summary: Both acute and convalescent COVID-19 samples were obtained from the United States, Italy and Spain. T cells, B-cell-depleted T cells, or PBMCs provided the cDNA or gDNA that served as material.

In the study's own analysis: Amplifying reference gene primers gave estimates of nucleated cell counts. The assay was immunoSEQ multiplex PCR, and TCRdb's table has in-frame clones only and misses some. That table gives V, J and clone size, and the DNA gave D and trimming. In the table there are some 100,000 clones, approximately 90% of which are singletons. With 2 bases removed from V and 5 bases from J, the gap between germline ends came to 9 bases. Germline CDR1 reads MNHEY; CDR2 reads SVGAGI. The CDR3 spans 14 residues. The genes are TRBV6-5 and TRBJ2-2; possible D gene TRBD1, 5 bases. Sequencing used peripheral blood. The TCR was taken from a man in his fifties or sixties with acute or convalescent COVID-19. The CDR3 nucleotides read TGTGCCAGCAGTTACCACAGACAGACCGGGGAGCTGTTTTTT. Residues: CASSYHRQTGELFF.